This TCR beta chain appears in the sequencing data of a study of tumor-infiltrating lymphocytes in primary liver carcinoma. Study summary: Patients were men and women aged 30 to 69 years.

A note on this clonotype: Its antigen is not known. The junction shows a germline mismatch at one end, possibly a read error.

Total RNA amounting to 500 ng was the source from which TCR beta cDNA was made with a constant-region primer. Three rounds of nested multiplex PCR with slightly modified ARM-PCR produced TCR beta libraries. PCR rounds one and two used TRBV1-TRBV30 forward primers with a C-beta reverse primer for 10 cycles each. TCRdb re-derived calls from the multiplex PCR reads in MiXCR, one entry per CDR3 protein. The table records about 92,000 distinct CDR3 sequences, around 68% of them present only once. This CDR3 has 16 amino acids. Germline CDR1 MNHEY, CDR2 SVGEGT. Regarding the study as a whole: Tumors carried a top-250-clone fraction significantly exceeding that of blood (p = 0.039).

Bulk tissue was left unsorted, and RNA and DNA were co-extracted from around 18-30 mg of it. Material for sequencing was tumor-adjacent normal liver tissue. The chain links TRBV6-2 or TRBV6-3 to TRBJ2-1, with D perhaps matching TRBD2 (6 bases). The sequence was obtained from a man aged 40-49 years with primary liver carcinoma and hepatitis B virus infection. The CDR3 DNA sequence: TGTGCCTGCAAACCGGAGGGAGACAGCTCCTACAATAAGCAGTTCTTC. Translating it yields CACKPEGDSSYNKQFF.